A single sample gave rise to the 27 T cell receptor beta chains below, sequenced in a study of blood T cell repertoires in COVID-19 (dated by TCRdb to about 2020). The library was generated by the immunoSEQ multiplex PCR assay. TCRdb took over this immuneACCESS table, retaining in-frame rearrangements with V and J assigned. Such tables are incomplete; in checked studies, under half of the missing clones stem from an unresolved V gene, and the remainder is unexplained. The sample data list 100,000 to 150,000 clones, and 55% to 75% of these were observed just once. Clones ranked in the top ten supply 2% to 2.5% of the sample. Sequencing was performed on peripheral blood. The receptors originated from a woman in her seventies with acute or convalescent COVID-19.

The V and J genes are TRBV28 and TRBJ1-2; TRBD1 is a possible D gene (6 bases). Trimming left V 7 bases short and J 6 bases short, with 12 bases between. This CDR3 contains 12 residues. Germline-derived CDR1 and CDR2 are MDHEN and SYDVKM. The CDR3 spells CASTSRGDGYTF. The CDR3 nucleotides read TGTGCCAGCACGAGCAGGGGAGATGGCTACACCTTC.

This sequence joins TRBV5-1 and TRBJ2-7, with TRBD2 identical over 10 bases. Germline CDR1 is SGHRS and CDR2 is YFSETQ. V lost 0 bases to trimming and J lost 0 bases; unmatched junction nucleotides: 3. The CDR3 contains 16 residues. The CDR3 bases are TGCGCCAGCAGCTTGGGGACTAGCGGCCCCTCCTACGAGCAGTACTTC. It codes for CASSLGTSGPSYEQYF.

V usage is TRBV19 and J usage is TRBJ1-5, with a weak D call TRBD1 (5 bases). Germline CDR1 reads LNHDA; CDR2 reads SQIVND (reference sequence). The CDR3 runs to 16 residues. The germline V and J ends were trimmed by 6 bases and 1 base, with 16 bases remaining between them. The CDR3, as DNA: TGTGCCAGTAGAGGTTCGGGGGTCCAAAGCAATCAGCCCCAGCATTTT. Its translation: CASRGSGVQSNQPQHF.

This clone was counted only a few times. The chain recombines TRBV25-1 with TRBJ1-2; D not resolved. The V end was cut by 6 bases, the J end by 4 bases, with 9 bases between. Germline CDR1 MGHDK, CDR2 SYGVNS. The CDR3 covers 12 residues. In nucleotides, the CDR3 is TGTGCCAGCAGCGCCGGTTTCTATGGCTACACCTTC. It translates to CASSAGFYGYTF.

This clone was seen only a few times. This chain connects TRBV29-1 to TRBJ1-2; the D gene is possibly TRBD1 (5 bases). CDR1 is SQVTM and CDR2 is ANQGSEA in the germline V gene. The V end lost 7 bases, the J end lost 6 bases, and 18 bases lay between the germline ends. The CDR3 is 13 amino acids. The CDR3 reads CSARGGNRHGYTF. The CDR3 nucleotides read TGCAGCGCACGAGGAGGGAACAGGCATGGCTACACCTTC. Looking up the rest from reference TRBV29-1 and TRBJ1-2 gives the full variable domain: SAVISQKPSRDICQRGTSLTIQCQVDSQVTMMFWYRQQPGQSLTLIATANQGSEATYESGFVIDKFPISRPNLTFSTLTVSNMSPEDSSIYLCSARGGNRHGYTFGSGTRLTVV.

The chain carries TRBV6-4 and TRBJ2-5; 8 bases line up with TRBD2. This CDR3 region has 15 residues. Germline V lookup: CDR1 MRHNA, CDR2 SNTAGT. The V gene end was trimmed by 3 bases and the J gene end by 4 bases; junction bases not matched to a gene: 7. The CDR3 DNA reads TGTGCCAGCAGTGAGGGACTAGGAGGGACAGAGACCCAGTACTTC. The encoded protein is CASSEGLGGTETQYF.

The rearrangement joins TRBV15 to TRBJ2-5; the D gene is possibly TRBD2 (6 bases). In germline, CDR1 is LNHNV, CDR2 YYDKDF (reference sequence). This CDR3 has 16 amino acids. Trimming stripped 1 base from V and 4 bases from J, with 16 bases between. CDR3 loop: CATSRGSLGAGETQYF. The DNA for the CDR3 is TGTGCCACCAGCAGAGGTTCCCTAGGAGCGGGAGAGACCCAGTACTTC.

Concerning this clone itself: One junction end does not reproduce the germline sequence, and a read error may be involved. The rearrangement uses TRBV27 and TRBJ2-5; a weak D match, TRBD2 (5 bases). CDR3 size: 17 residues. CDR1 MNHEY and CDR2 SMNVEV come from the germline V gene (reference sequence). The CDR3 DNA follows: TGTGCCAGCAGTTTGCGGACCCCCTCCGAGGGAAAAGAGACACAGTACTTC. Translating gives CASSLRTPSEGKETQYF.

CDR3 sequence (DNA): TGTGCCAGCAGCCTCAACCTGCAGGGCGAAGCTTTCTTT. Protein product: CASSLNLQGEAFF. This chain uses TRBV3-1 (or the pseudogene TRBV3-2) with TRBJ1-1; TRBD1 might be the D (5 bases). CDR1 LGHDT and CDR2 YNNKEL come from the germline V gene (reference sequence). CDR3 size: 13 residues. V lost 4 bases, J lost 8 bases, and 14 bases lay in between.

J is TRBJ1-2 and V is TRBV10-3, with D perhaps matching TRBD1 (6 bases). The CDR3 consists of 12 residues. Trimming left V 6 bases short and J 7 bases short, with 12 bases between. Per germline, CDR1 ENHRY and CDR2 SYGVKD. CDR3 region: CAISEDRTGYTF. In DNA, the CDR3 is TGTGCCATCAGCGAAGACAGGACTGGCTACACCTTC.

This chain uses TRBV7-9 with TRBJ2-1, with D tentatively TRBD1 (6 bases). Trimming removed 1 base at V and 9 bases at J, with 13 bases between. This CDR3 has 14 residues. The germline gives CDR1 SEHNR, CDR2 FQNEAQ (reference sequence). The CDR3 here is CASSLVAGAFEQFF. The CDR3, as DNA: TGTGCCAGCAGCTTAGTCGCAGGGGCTTTTGAGCAGTTCTTC.

The rearrangement uses TRBV4-2 and TRBJ2-3; 7 bases map to TRBD1. V lost 0 bases and J lost 4; bases outside the gene matches: 1. The CDR3 has 14 amino acids. Germline CDR1 and CDR2: LGHNA and YNFKEQ. The CDR3 nucleotides read TGTGCCAGCAGCCAAGATGACAGGGCAGATACGCAGTATTTT. This gives the protein CASSQDDRADTQYF.

This chain links TRBV29-1 with TRBJ2-1, with D uncertain. Germline V gene data show CDR1 as SQVTM and CDR2 as ANQGSEA. V was shortened by 3 bases and J by 4 bases, with 13 bases between the two germline ends. This CDR3 is 14 amino acids long. CDR3 region: CSVDSHSGYNEQFF. DNA of the CDR3: TGCAGCGTTGATTCCCATTCAGGTTACAATGAGCAGTTCTTC.

This chain connects TRBV6-4 to TRBJ1-1, with TRBD1 identical over 7 bases. V lost 4 bases to trimming and J lost 3 bases; unmatched junction nucleotides: 2. From germline, CDR1 is MRHNA and CDR2 SNTAGT. The CDR3 has 13 amino acids. The CDR3 here is CASSAQGDTEAFF. The CDR3 DNA reads as TGTGCCAGCAGTGCCCAGGGGGACACTGAAGCTTTCTTT.

This chain links TRBV4-1 with TRBJ2-7, with D tentatively TRBD1 (6 bases). V was clipped by 1 base and J by 2 bases, with 9 bases between them. CDR3 length: 14 residues. Germline lookup yields CDR1 MGHRA and CDR2 YSYEKL. In nucleotides, the CDR3 is TGCGCCAGCAGCCAAGCCGGGACAACCTACGAGCAGTACTTC. Its translation is CASSQAGTTYEQYF.

This chain uses TRBV11-2 with TRBJ2-7, with 9 bases matching TRBD2. J gave up 3 bases and V 5 bases, and 5 bases lay outside the gene matches. Germline CDR1 is SGHAT and CDR2 is FQNNGV. CDR3 length equals 14 residues. The CDR3 protein is CASSPGLAFYEQYF. The DNA for the CDR3 is TGTGCCAGCAGCCCGGGACTAGCCTTCTACGAGCAGTACTTC.

The chain recombines TRBV4-1 with TRBJ2-3; 10 positions match TRBD2. The CDR3 spans 16 residues. Unmatched junction bases numbered 1, after V lost 1 base and J lost 0 bases. The V gene's germline CDR1 is MGHRA and CDR2 YSYEKL. CDR3 in amino acids: CASSQVAGGSTDTQYF. The CDR3 DNA sequence: TGCGCCAGCAGCCAAGTAGCGGGGGGAAGCACAGATACGCAGTATTTT.

The table lists this clone with a few counts. The chain joins TRBV6-6 to TRBJ2-7; 10 bases match TRBD1. The CDR3 loop spans 13 amino acids. Germline loops: CDR1 MNHNY, CDR2 SVGAGI (reference sequence). V was clipped by 6 bases and J by 4 bases; unmatched bases: 3. This CDR3 reads CASRWTGGYEQYF. CDR3 nucleotide sequence: TGTGCCAGCAGGTGGACAGGGGGATACGAGCAGTACTTC.

The rearrangement links TRBV24-1 to TRBJ2-3; D call uncertain. Trimming took 8 bases from V and 1 from J, leaving 6 bases between them. CDR3 length: 12 amino acids. From germline, CDR1 is KGHDR and CDR2 SFDVKD. CDR3 amino acids: CATNRGTDTQYF. Written as DNA, the CDR3 is TGTGCCACCAACCGGGGCACAGATACGCAGTATTTT.

V is TRBV3-1 (or the pseudogene TRBV3-2) and J is TRBJ2-5, with a tentative D call TRBD1 (5 bases). The CDR3 has 14 amino acids. Germline V gene data show CDR1 as LGHDT and CDR2 as YNNKEL (reference sequence). V gave up 0 bases and J gave up 4 bases, with 9 bases separating them. CDR3 residues: CASSQDGQGETQYF. DNA for the CDR3: TGTGCCAGCAGCCAAGATGGGCAGGGAGAGACCCAGTACTTC.

The chain joins TRBV12-3 or TRBV12-4 to TRBJ1-1, with D perhaps TRBD1 (5 bases). Trimming shortened V by 3 bases and J by 5 bases, and 10 bases separated the two germline ends. This CDR3 is built from 13 residues. The CDR3: CASSLGGRTEAFF. CDR3 in DNA: TGTGCCAGCAGTTTGGGGGGTAGGACTGAAGCTTTCTTT.

This chain joins TRBV11-2 and TRBJ1-2; D is perhaps TRBD1 (6 bases). V gave up 7 bases and J gave up 1 base, with 16 bases separating them. This CDR3 comprises 15 residues. Germline CDR1 is SGHAT and CDR2 is FQNNGV. CDR3: CASNPQGGGNYGYTF. The CDR3 DNA reads as TGTGCCAGCAACCCACAGGGCGGGGGTAACTATGGCTACACCTTC.

The chain couples TRBV28 to TRBJ1-1; D not certain. This CDR3 contains 13 residues. V lost 4 bases and J lost 0, with 6 bases in between. CDR1 and CDR2 from the germline V gene are MDHEN and SYDVKM. CDR3 protein: CASSSLMNTEAFF. The CDR3 bases are TGTGCCAGCAGTTCCCTAATGAACACTGAAGCTTTCTTT.

The chain combines TRBV3-1 (or the pseudogene TRBV3-2) with TRBJ2-3; no clear D. Per the germline V gene, CDR1 is LGHDT and CDR2 is YNNKEL (reference sequence). Deletions cut 4 bases from V and 4 bases from J, with 9 bases between. The CDR3 loop spans 13 amino acids. In DNA form, the CDR3 reads TGTGCCAGCAGCCCTAATCCCGCAGATACGCAGTATTTT. Its translation is CASSPNPADTQYF.

This clone was recorded only once. This rearrangement joins TRBV12-3 or TRBV12-4 to TRBJ2-3; 8 nucleotides line up with TRBD2. V trimming: 3 bases; J trimming: 8 bases; junction bases outside the gene matches: 4. This CDR3 is built from 13 residues. CDR3 loop: CASSFGTRATQYF. The CDR3 DNA follows: TGTGCCAGCAGTTTTGGGACTAGAGCTACGCAGTATTTT.

V usage is TRBV10-2 and J usage is TRBJ1-2; 7 nucleotides match TRBD1. V shed 6 bases, J shed 7 bases, and the junction held 2 bases outside the gene matches. Germline assignment: CDR1 WSHSY and CDR2 SAAADI. The CDR3 extends over 11 amino acids. The CDR3 nucleotides are TGCGCCAGCAGCGACAGGGTTGGCTACACCTTC. Amino acid sequence: CASSDRVGYTF.

The gene calls are TRBV11-3 and TRBJ2-1; 10 bases are shared with TRBD2. CDR1 and CDR2 (germline): SGHNT, YENEEA. The CDR3 spans 15 residues. V trimming: 5 bases; J trimming: 4 bases; junction bases outside the gene matches: 5. In nucleotides, the CDR3 is TGTGCCAGCAGCCCTAGCGGGGGTGGATACAATGAGCAGTTCTTC. This translates into CASSPSGGGYNEQFF.